This T cell receptor (beta chain) was retrieved from a study of blood T cell repertoires in COVID-19. At the level of the study: Sample material is recorded as cDNA or gDNA derived from T cells, B-cell-depleted T cells, or PBMCs.

Some clones are missing from TCRdb's copy, which holds only in-frame ones; the method was immunoSEQ multiplex PCR. The table includes about 140,000 clones, over 75% detected once. Trimming took off 0 bases at V and 8 bases at J, with 13 bases between the two ends. This CDR3 region has 14 residues. Germline loops: CDR1 MNHEY, CDR2 SMNVEV (reference sequence). Sequencing was done on a sample of peripheral blood. The receptor was derived from a man aged 55-75 years with active or convalescent COVID-19. This chain uses TRBV27 with TRBJ1-2; perhaps TRBD1 as D (6 bases). The CDR3 DNA reads TGTGCCAGCAGTTTATCGGGGGGGCGAGGGGGCTACACCTTC. Its protein is CASSLSGGRGGYTF.